The text below deals with one T cell receptor beta chain. This sample was taken from a study of long-term antiretroviral therapy in people with HIV. Survey-level resolution applied to immunoSEQ assay v3.0. The data were produced by immunoSEQ multiplex PCR, yet TCRdb's version contains in-frame clones alone and is incomplete. This repertoire shows 15,000 to 20,000 clones, about four fifths found once; its top ten account for under 8%. V lost 0 bases to trimming and J lost 6 bases; unmatched junction nucleotides: 6. There are 15 residues in the CDR3. Germline CDR1 SGDLS, CDR2 YYNGEE. This rearrangement joins TRBV9 to TRBJ2-7, with 10 positions matching TRBD2. Material: unsorted PBMCs, obtained at the start of antiretroviral therapy, before treatment. The origin of this receptor is a man younger than 35 with HIV. CDR3 residues: CASSVVPSGRTEQYF. CDR3 in DNA: TGTGCCAGCAGCGTAGTTCCTAGCGGGAGAACCGAGCAGTACTTC.